Presented here are 26 T cell receptor beta chains from one specimen sequenced in a study of shared clonotypes between healthy human individuals (dated by TCRdb to 2018 to 2021). Libraries were prepared through the immunoSEQ multiplex PCR assay. TCRdb holds this immuneACCESS table with in-frame rearrangements only. Some clones are missing; in checked studies, unresolved V genes explain under half, and the rest has no known cause. The sample records 850,000 to 1,200,000 clones, about 76% of which are singletons. Approximately 1.5% of the sample is taken by the ten largest. The sample comprised memory CD4+ T cells sorted from blood. The cell subset or site label, as the study defines it: CD45RA-negative fraction. These receptors were taken from a man aged 18 to 30 in good health.

The J gene is TRBJ2-7, the V gene TRBV5-5; weak D call: TRBD2 (5 bases). Trimming cost V 3 bases and J 0 bases, with 10 bases left between them. CDR1 and CDR2 from the germline V gene are SGHKS and YYEKEE (reference sequence). CDR3 length: 14 amino acids. The CDR3 reads CASSYDGNSYEQYF. CDR3 DNA: TGTGCCAGCAGCTATGACGGGAACTCCTACGAGCAGTACTTC.

J is TRBJ2-1 and V is TRBV5-1, with 14 bases matching TRBD2. This CDR3 is built from 15 residues. V lost 4 bases to trimming and J lost 6 bases; unmatched junction nucleotides: 3. Germline CDR1 reads SGHRS; CDR2 reads YFSETQ. The CDR3 nucleotides read TGCGCCAGCAGCCCGACTAGCGGGAGGGTCAATGAGCAGTTCTTC. Residues: CASSPTSGRVNEQFF.

The chain recombines TRBV4-3 with TRBJ2-2; 11 positions match TRBD2. The CDR3 covers 16 residues. After removal of 4 bases from V and 1 base from J, the junction contained 2 bases not matched to a gene. The germline V gene encodes CDR1 LGHNA and CDR2 YSLEER. In DNA, the CDR3 is TGCGCCAGCAGCCCGCTAGCGGGAGGGAACACCGGGGAGCTGTTTTTT. Amino acids: CASSPLAGGNTGELFF.

The chain combines TRBV30 with TRBJ1-1; weak D call: TRBD1 (6 bases). Germline V gives CDR1 GTSNPN, CDR2 SVGIG (reference sequence). The V end was cut by 8 bases, the J end by 3 bases, with 16 bases between. The CDR3 extends over 13 amino acids. This CDR3 reads CAATRGLDTEAFF. CDR3 sequence (DNA): TGTGCCGCCACACGGGGGCTCGACACTGAAGCTTTCTTT.

V is TRBV29-1 and J is TRBJ1-6; D is unclear. Trimming cost V 6 bases and J 4 bases, with 19 bases left between them. The CDR3 runs to 16 residues. Germline CDR1 and CDR2: SQVTM and ANQGSEA. DNA of the CDR3: TGCAGCGTCGCCCGGTGCGGGGAGGTATATAATTCACCCCTCCACTTT. As protein: CSVARCGEVYNSPLHF.

The rearrangement joins TRBV5-4 to TRBJ2-2; no clear D. This CDR3 has 14 amino acids. From germline, CDR1 is SGHNT and CDR2 YYREEE (reference sequence). Trimming took off 4 bases at V and 5 bases at J, with 12 bases between the two ends. The CDR3 reads CASSRSGITGELFF. The CDR3 DNA follows: TGTGCCAGCAGCCGCTCCGGAATAACCGGGGAGCTGTTTTTT.

This clone appeared once. This rearrangement joins TRBV27 to TRBJ1-1, with D unresolved. V dropped 2 bases and J dropped 1 base, with 5 bases sitting between them. Per germline, CDR1 MNHEY and CDR2 SMNVEV (reference sequence). The CDR3 extends over 13 amino acids. The CDR3, as DNA: TGTGCCAGCAGTTTACGGACGAACACTGAAGCTTTCTTT. Translation: CASSLRTNTEAFF.

As for this clone: Given a much more abundant clone one base away, this may be a read error. The sample carries other DNA sequences with the same CDR3. The chain joins TRBV7-6 to TRBJ2-2; no clear D gene. Trimming shortened V by 4 bases and J by 1 base, and 4 bases separated the two germline ends. Germline loops: CDR1 SGHVS, CDR2 FNYEAQ. The CDR3 sequence is 13 residues long. The CDR3 DNA is TGTGCCAGCAGCTGGGGGAACACCGGGGAGCTGTTTTTT. As protein: CASSWGNTGELFF. Full variable domain (remainder filled in from reference TRBV7-6 and TRBJ2-2): GAGVSQSPRYKVTKRGQDVALRCDPISGHVSLYWYRQALGQGPEFLTYFNYEAQQDKSGLPNDRFSAERPEGSISTLTIQRTEQRDSAMYRCASSWGNTGELFFGEGSRLTVL.

This clone has more than one count but fewer than ten. This rearrangement joins TRBV27 to TRBJ1-2; possibly TRBD1 for D (6 bases). This CDR3 comprises 15 residues. Trimming took 8 bases from V and 0 from J, leaving 16 bases between them. Per the germline V gene, CDR1 is MNHEY and CDR2 is SMNVEV (reference sequence). CDR3 DNA sequence: TGTGCCAGCTCTTGGGGGCCGGGGGCTAACTATGGCTACACCTTC. It specifies CASSWGPGANYGYTF.

The V gene is TRBV6-5, the J gene TRBJ2-7, with TRBD2 matching 10 bases. The germline V gene encodes CDR1 MNHEY and CDR2 SVGAGI. This CDR3 is 15 amino acids long. The V gene end was trimmed by 7 bases and the J gene end by 5 bases; junction bases not matched to a gene: 11. DNA of the CDR3: TGTGCCAGCACCCCTCCCCTAGCGGGAGTAGACGAGCAGTACTTC. This translates into CASTPPLAGVDEQYF.

The chain is built from TRBV2 and TRBJ2-1; TRBD2 agrees at 9 bases. CDR1 and CDR2 from the germline V gene are SNHLY and FYNNEI. J lost 7 bases, V lost 6 bases, and 22 bases had no gene match. The length of the CDR3 is 19 residues. The CDR3 sequence: CASRLRGLAARVSENEQFF. CDR3 nucleotide sequence: TGTGCCAGCAGGCTAAGGGGACTAGCAGCCAGAGTTTCCGAGAATGAGCAGTTCTTC.

This clone was recorded at least ten times. The CDR3 DNA is TGTGCCAGTAGCGGGACTAGCGGGGGTGTGCAGTACTTC. This sequence encodes CASSGTSGGVQYF. J is TRBJ2-5 and V is TRBV19; 14 bases match TRBD2. The length of the CDR3 is 13 residues. V lost 6 bases and J lost 11; bases outside the gene matches: 5. The germline CDR1 and CDR2 sequences are LNHDA and SQIVND (reference sequence). Full variable domain (outside the CDR3, taken from reference TRBV19 and TRBJ2-5): DGGITQSPKYLFRKEGQNVTLSCEQNLNHDAMYWYRQDPGQGLRLIYYSQIVNDFQKGDIAEGYSVSREKKESFPLTVTSAQKNPTAFYLCASSGTSGGVQYFGPGTRLLVL.

The rearrangement joins TRBV25-1 to TRBJ2-1, with D possibly matching TRBD2 (5 bases). The CDR3 runs to 16 residues. The germline V and J ends were trimmed by 4 bases and 7 bases, with 20 bases remaining between them. Germline loops: CDR1 MGHDK, CDR2 SYGVNS. CDR3 protein: CASSGSSGKAKNEQFF. The CDR3 DNA is TGTGCCAGCAGTGGCTCGTCGGGAAAGGCAAAAAATGAGCAGTTCTTC.

The chain combines TRBV5-5 with TRBJ2-3; no clear D gene. The length of the CDR3 is 13 residues. Germline CDR1 SGHKS, CDR2 YYEKEE (reference sequence). The V gene lost 3 bases and the J gene lost 0 bases, with 5 bases spanning the gap. The CDR3 bases are TGTGCCAGCAGCTGGGTAAGCACAGATACGCAGTATTTT. Translating it yields CASSWVSTDTQYF.

This clone was picked up many times. The rearrangement joins TRBV4-1 to TRBJ1-1; D gene uncertain. Germline lookup yields CDR1 MGHRA and CDR2 YSYEKL. The V end lost 0 bases, the J end lost 0 bases, and 8 bases lay between the germline ends. The CDR3 has 15 residues. CDR3 region: CASSQESYLNTEAFF. CDR3 sequence (DNA): TGCGCCAGCAGCCAAGAGTCCTACTTGAACACTGAAGCTTTCTTT.

The rearrangement links TRBV19 to TRBJ1-2; tentative D call: TRBD1 (5 bases). Between the trimmed V and J ends, which lost 5 bases and 4 bases, there was a span of 17 bases. Germline CDR1 and CDR2: LNHDA and SQIVND (reference sequence). CDR3 length: 15 residues. The CDR3 reads CASSSQGLFGYGYTF. In nucleotides, the CDR3 is TGTGCCAGTAGTTCCCAGGGTCTTTTCGGCTATGGCTACACCTTC.

The V gene is TRBV2, the J gene TRBJ2-5, with D uncertain. The germline gives CDR1 SNHLY, CDR2 FYNNEI. The CDR3 consists of 13 residues. V gave up 4 bases and J gave up 0 bases, with 6 bases separating them. CDR3 coding DNA: TGTGCCAGCAGTGCCAGCTACCAAGAGACCCAGTACTTC. Encoded protein: CASSASYQETQYF.

This CDR3 is CASRGTGDYGYTF. The CDR3 bases are TGTGCCAGCAGGGGCACAGGGGACTATGGCTACACCTTC. The chain uses TRBV6-4 and TRBJ1-2, with TRBD1 matching 7 bases. Germline assignment: CDR1 MRHNA and CDR2 SNTAGT. The CDR3 extends over 13 amino acids. V lost 6 bases to trimming and J lost 3 bases; unmatched junction nucleotides: 4.

As concerns this clone: The same CDR3 also results from other DNA sequences found in this sample. The chain recombines TRBV2 with TRBJ1-3; 7 bases align to TRBD1. The CDR3 contains 15 residues. Trimming removed 2 bases from V and 0 bases from J; junction bases left unmatched: 1. CDR1 SNHLY and CDR2 FYNNEI come from the germline V gene. For the CDR3, the DNA is TGTGCCAGCAGTGAAAGACAGGGCTCTGGAAACACCATATATTTT. It encodes CASSERQGSGNTIYF.

The rearrangement uses TRBV6-5 and TRBJ2-7, with TRBD2 matching 7 bases. This CDR3 spans 15 amino acids. Per germline, CDR1 MNHEY and CDR2 SVGAGI. V gave up 7 bases and J gave up 4 bases; unmatched junction bases: 13. CDR3 in DNA: TGTGCCAGCACCTCTAGGAGCCAAGCGGGGTACGAGCAGTACTTC. This codes for CASTSRSQAGYEQYF.

Only one count was recorded for this clone. The chain has TRBV19 and TRBJ2-1; possibly TRBD1 or TRBD2 for D (6 bases each). The CDR3 length is 15 residues. Deletions cut 10 bases from V and 2 bases from J, with 18 bases between. Germline V lookup: CDR1 LNHDA, CDR2 SQIVND (reference sequence). The DNA for the CDR3 is TGTGCCACGAGTCGGGGGCCCTTACCCTACAATGAGCAGTTCTTC. It is translated as CATSRGPLPYNEQFF.

This chain connects TRBV5-1 to TRBJ2-3; 7 nucleotides agree with TRBD2. The CDR3 sequence is 15 residues long. Germline V CDR1 and CDR2: SGHRS, YFSETQ. The ends lost 1 base at V and 2 bases at J; junction bases unmatched: 4. In DNA, the CDR3 is TGCGCCAGCAGCTTGAGTGCGGGAGTCACAGATACGCAGTATTTT. Its translation is CASSLSAGVTDTQYF.

This clone was picked up a small number of times. The chain carries TRBV9 and TRBJ2-3, with 10 bases aligning to TRBD2. Unmatched junction bases numbered 4, after V lost 2 bases and J lost 1 base. CDR1 and CDR2 from the germline V gene are SGDLS and YYNGEE. This CDR3 is 16 amino acids long. This CDR3 is CASSVLAGVGTDTQYF. CDR3 DNA: TGTGCCAGCAGCGTGCTAGCGGGGGTGGGCACAGATACGCAGTATTTT.

This clone was counted only a few times. This chain links TRBV7-3 with TRBJ2-7; D is perhaps TRBD1 or TRBD2 (5 bases each). Trimming took off 0 bases at V and 6 bases at J, with 15 bases between the two ends. CDR1 is SGHTA, CDR2 FQGTGA, per germline. The CDR3 has 15 amino acids. CDR3 coding DNA: TGTGCCAGCAGCTTAACGACAGCGGCTTTGGGCGAGCAGTACTTC. Protein: CASSLTTAALGEQYF.

The chain has TRBV6-5 and TRBJ2-7; D is unresolved. The CDR3 sequence is 14 residues long. Germline CDR1 is MNHEY and CDR2 is SVGAGI. The V end lost 6 bases, the J end lost 4 bases, and 16 bases lay between the germline ends. The CDR3: CASRKGQGRYEQYF. DNA for the CDR3: TGTGCCAGCAGAAAAGGCCAAGGACGGTACGAGCAGTACTTC.

The chain employs TRBV7-2 and TRBJ1-1, with D tentatively TRBD1 (5 bases). Per the germline V gene, CDR1 is SGHTA and CDR2 is FQGNSA. V was trimmed by 5 bases and J by 5 bases, leaving 18 bases between them. The CDR3 is 15 amino acids. The CDR3 bases are TGTGCCAGCAGCCCGTTCGTAGGGGTAGGGACTGAAGCTTTCTTT. It codes for CASSPFVGVGTEAFF.